This T cell receptor beta chain derives from a study of PD-L1 blockade in urothelial cancer. This clone was seen more than once but under ten times. Added to each PCR by spiking were synthetic TCR analog templates. Some clones are missing from TCRdb's copy, which holds only in-frame ones; the method was immunoSEQ multiplex PCR. The table includes 45,000 to 60,000 clones, 70% to 90% detected once. Trimming removed 0 bases from V and 6 bases from J; junction bases left unmatched: 1. This CDR3 region has 14 residues. The germline CDR1 and CDR2 sequences are SGHNT and YENEEA. As to time point: peripheral blood 6 weeks after treatment start.

This receptor was obtained from a man aged 60 to 69 with urothelial cancer. V and J are TRBV11-3 and TRBJ2-2, with 7 bases fitting TRBD1. Sequencing was performed on PBMCs, taken around atezolizumab (anti-PD-L1) treatment. CDR3: CASSLDRGSGELFF. The CDR3 bases are TGTGCCAGCAGCTTAGACAGGGGGTCCGGGGAGCTGTTTTTT.